The clone carrying this T cell receptor (beta chain) was observed at least ten times. Its antigen is not known. In the original workflow: The study took CDR3 differences across clinicopathological groups and made a distant-metastasis classifier for papillary thyroid cancer from them. MiXCR was used by TCRdb to re-call the PCR reads. In this record, the V and J calls reflect TCRdb's handling and not the investigators' own analysis. The repertoire has 35,000 or so clones, roughly a sixth of them found once; the top ten carry around an eighth. This sample was taken from a study of metastatic and nonmetastatic thyroid tumors. Overall study: Samples came from malignant and benign thyroid patients, and repertoires were compared across blood and tumor or nodule tissue.

Study-wide results and caveats: Within blood and tumor, benign nodules reportedly had significantly lower TCR beta diversity than malignant thyroid tumors did.

With 3 bases removed from V and 5 bases from J, the gap between germline ends came to 14 bases. This CDR3 region has 14 residues. Looked up from germline, CDR1 is LNHDA and CDR2 is SQIVND (reference sequence). No patient had received any treatment before thyroid surgery. The TCR originated in a male donor with papillary thyroid cancer or a benign thyroid nodule (not recorded which). Some clones in this sample may be carry-over from other donors' samples. The sequenced sample consisted of blood. The gene calls are TRBV19 and TRBJ2-7, with D unclear. In nucleotides, the CDR3 is TGTGCCAGTAGTATTGGGCACGCTTCTAACGAGCAGTACTTC. The encoded protein is CASSIGHASNEQYF. Using reference TRBV19 and TRBJ2-7 for the parts outside the CDR3, the full variable domain is DGGITQSPKYLFRKEGQNVTLSCEQNLNHDAMYWYRQDPGQGLRLIYYSQIVNDFQKGDIAEGYSVSREKKESFPLTVTSAQKNPTAFYLCASSIGHASNEQYFGPGTRLTVT.